The 17 T cell receptor beta chains listed next were all sequenced from one sample in a study of somatic mutations in cytotoxic T cells in rheumatoid arthritis. Profiled with immunoSEQ multiplex PCR; TCRdb holds only in-frame clones, not every one. The sample carries 20,000 to 25,000 clones, more than 65% recorded once. The sequenced material came from CD8+ T cells sorted from blood. All receptors come from an adult with rheumatoid arthritis.

The table lists this clone with a count of one. The V and J genes are TRBV5-1 and TRBJ1-5; D is perhaps TRBD1 (5 bases). The CDR3 loop spans 14 amino acids. V lost 2 bases and J lost 2, with 8 bases in between. Germline CDR1 is SGHRS and CDR2 is YFSETQ. Written as DNA, the CDR3 is TGCGCCAGCAGCTTAAGGGGAGGCAATCAGCCCCAGCATTTT. It translates to CASSLRGGNQPQHF.

This chain links TRBV2 with TRBJ2-1; 9 bases align to TRBD2. The germline V gene has CDR1 SNHLY and CDR2 FYNNEI. Trimming took 4 bases from V and 7 from J; bases not matched to a gene: 11. This CDR3 has 16 residues. For the CDR3, the DNA is TGTGCCAGCAGTGGGGGCGGGGGGGCCAAGAAGAATGAGCAGTTCTTC. Its protein product is CASSGGGGAKKNEQFF.

V and J are TRBV4-2 and TRBJ2-1; tentatively, D is TRBD2 (6 bases). There are 15 residues in the CDR3. V shed 2 bases and J shed 5 bases, with 13 bases lying between them. Germline assignment: CDR1 LGHNA and CDR2 YNFKEQ. The chain's CDR3 is CASSQLGLLNNEQFF. CDR3 in DNA: TGTGCCAGCAGCCAACTTGGACTACTGAACAATGAGCAGTTCTTC.

The chain couples TRBV5-6 to TRBJ1-2, with D unclear. V lost 1 base to trimming and J lost 3 bases, with 4 bases between them. The CDR3 loop spans 12 amino acids. Germline CDR1 is SGHDT and CDR2 is YYEEEE. For the CDR3, the DNA is TGTGCCAGCAGCTTGTTTGACTATGGCTACACCTTC. Translation: CASSLFDYGYTF.

The V gene is TRBV15, the J gene TRBJ2-1; D ambiguous. The V gene lost 0 bases and the J gene lost 2 bases, with 2 bases spanning the gap. This CDR3 region has 13 residues. From germline, CDR1 is LNHNV and CDR2 YYDKDF (reference sequence). The CDR3 sequence: CATSRDPYNEQFF. CDR3 in DNA: TGTGCCACCAGCAGAGATCCCTACAATGAGCAGTTCTTC.

The chain employs TRBV4-1 and TRBJ1-5; TRBD1 matches 11 bases. V shed 0 bases and J 9 bases; nucleotides not matched to a gene: 16. Germline lookup yields CDR1 MGHRA and CDR2 YSYEKL. This CDR3 spans 19 amino acids. The CDR3 DNA follows: TGCGCCAGCAGCCAAGATCTTGTTTCGGGGACAGGGGGTGCCGGGCCCCAGCATTTT. As protein: CASSQDLVSGTGGAGPQHF.

This sequence joins TRBV16 and TRBJ1-1; 7 bases are shared with TRBD1. Germline CDR1 and CDR2: KGHSY and FQNENV. The CDR3 is made up of 14 amino acids. V gave up 4 bases and J gave up 3 bases; unmatched junction bases: 5. The CDR3 loop reads CASSPSQGDTEAFF. The CDR3 DNA is TGTGCCAGCAGCCCCTCCCAGGGGGACACTGAAGCTTTCTTT. Supplemented by reference TRBV16 and TRBJ1-1, the full variable domain reads GEEVAQTPKHLVRGEGQKAKLYCAPIKGHSYVFWYQQVLKNEFKFLISFQNENVFDETGMPKERFSAKCLPNSPCSLEIQATKLEDSAVYFCASSPSQGDTEAFFGQGTRLTVV.

The rearrangement uses TRBV9 and TRBJ2-1; D unresolved. V was pared by 2 bases and J by 5 bases, with 5 bases between. The CDR3 contains 12 residues. CDR1 is SGDLS, CDR2 YYNGEE, per germline. CDR3 DNA sequence: TGTGCCAGCAGCGTTGAGGACAATGAGCAGTTCTTC. Residues: CASSVEDNEQFF.

This sequence joins TRBV2 and TRBJ1-3, with a weak D call TRBD1 (5 bases). The CDR3 spans 16 residues. CDR1 and CDR2 from the germline V gene are SNHLY and FYNNEI. V was clipped by 3 bases and J by 2 bases, with 14 bases between them. The CDR3 region is CASSEGRGSAGNTIYF. CDR3 bases: TGTGCCAGCAGTGAGGGGCGAGGGAGCGCTGGAAACACCATATATTTT.

The J gene is TRBJ2-1, the V gene TRBV30, with D maybe TRBD2 (5 bases). This CDR3 contains 16 residues. V was clipped by 5 bases and J by 2 bases, with 19 bases between them. The germline V gene encodes CDR1 GTSNPN and CDR2 SVGIG (reference sequence). DNA of the CDR3: TGTGCCTGGTTACCCCTGAGCGGATCTACCTACAATGAGCAGTTCTTC. Translated: CAWLPLSGSTYNEQFF.

This clone was found once. This sequence joins TRBV27 and TRBJ1-2, with 10 bases aligning to TRBD1. The CDR3 consists of 14 residues. Germline CDR1 reads MNHEY; CDR2 reads SMNVEV (reference sequence). Unmatched junction bases numbered 4, after V lost 3 bases and J lost 6 bases. As DNA, the CDR3 is TGTGCCAGCAGTTTTTCCGGGACAGGGGATGGCTACACCTTC. The encoded protein is CASSFSGTGDGYTF.

The rearrangement joins TRBV19 to TRBJ2-7, with a tentative D call TRBD1 (6 bases). V lost 4 bases and J lost 1, with 14 bases in between. Germline V gene data show CDR1 as LNHDA and CDR2 as SQIVND (reference sequence). This CDR3 is 15 amino acids long. CDR3 in amino acids: CASSTPTGRSYEQYF. As DNA, the CDR3 is TGTGCCAGTAGTACCCCCACAGGGCGATCCTACGAGCAGTACTTC.

This clone was detected a few times. The V gene is TRBV9, the J gene TRBJ1-6, with D unresolved. The germline V gene has CDR1 SGDLS and CDR2 YYNGEE. This CDR3 has 15 residues. With 1 base removed from V and 9 bases from J, the gap between germline ends came to 14 bases. Written as DNA, the CDR3 is TGTGCCAGCAGCGTATTCGATGTTAGCGGTTCACCCCTCCACTTT. Its protein product is CASSVFDVSGSPLHF. Looking up the rest from reference TRBV9 and TRBJ1-6 gives the full variable domain: DSGVTQTPKHLITATGQRVTLRCSPRSGDLSVYWYQQSLDQGLQFLIQYYNGEERAKGNILERFSAQQFPDLHSELNLSSLELGDSALYFCASSVFDVSGSPLHFGNGTRLTVT.

This chain joins TRBV6-5 and TRBJ1-2, with 9 nucleotides matching TRBD1. V lost 6 bases, J lost 3 bases, and 5 bases stayed unmatched. Looked up from germline, CDR1 is MNHEY and CDR2 is SVGAGI. CDR3 length equals 14 residues. This CDR3 reads CASSPTGGDYGYTF. The CDR3 DNA follows: TGTGCCAGCAGCCCGACAGGGGGGGACTATGGCTACACCTTC.

The J gene is TRBJ1-2, the V gene TRBV19; D is unclear. The length of the CDR3 is 15 residues. Germline V CDR1 and CDR2: LNHDA, SQIVND (reference sequence). V lost 3 bases and J 5 bases, leaving 16 bases between the germline ends. CDR3 region: CASSISRLPPYGYTF. Written as DNA, the CDR3 is TGTGCCAGTAGTATCTCAAGACTGCCCCCATATGGCTACACCTTC.

The V gene is TRBV6-5, the J gene TRBJ1-1; unclear D gene. Between the trimmed V and J ends, which lost 6 bases and 10 bases, there was a span of 15 bases. The CDR3 sequence is 12 residues long. Germline V gene lookup returns CDR1 MNHEY and CDR2 SVGAGI. The CDR3 loop reads CASRDPIEGAFF. In nucleotides, the CDR3 is TGTGCCAGCAGGGACCCAATTGAGGGAGCTTTCTTT.

J is TRBJ1-1 and V is TRBV2; perhaps TRBD1 as D (6 bases). V lost 2 bases to trimming and J lost 0 bases, with 13 bases between them. Germline V lookup: CDR1 SNHLY, CDR2 FYNNEI. CDR3 length equals 16 residues. DNA for the CDR3: TGTGCCAGCAGTGAATGGGGGGCAGGCATGAACACTGAAGCTTTCTTT. Amino acids: CASSEWGAGMNTEAFF.